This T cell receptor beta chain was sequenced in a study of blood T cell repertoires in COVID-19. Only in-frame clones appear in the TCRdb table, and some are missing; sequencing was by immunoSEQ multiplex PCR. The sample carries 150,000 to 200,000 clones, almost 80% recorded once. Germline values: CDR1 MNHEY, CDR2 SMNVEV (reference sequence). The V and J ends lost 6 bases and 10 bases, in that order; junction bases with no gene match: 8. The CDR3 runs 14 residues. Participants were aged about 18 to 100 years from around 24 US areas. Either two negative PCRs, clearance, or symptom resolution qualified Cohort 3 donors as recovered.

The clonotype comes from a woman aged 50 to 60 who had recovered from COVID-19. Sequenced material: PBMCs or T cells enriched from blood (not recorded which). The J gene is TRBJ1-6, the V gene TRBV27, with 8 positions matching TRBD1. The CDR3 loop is CASRPRQGLSPLHF. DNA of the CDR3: TGTGCCAGCAGGCCTAGACAGGGGCTATCACCCCTCCACTTT.